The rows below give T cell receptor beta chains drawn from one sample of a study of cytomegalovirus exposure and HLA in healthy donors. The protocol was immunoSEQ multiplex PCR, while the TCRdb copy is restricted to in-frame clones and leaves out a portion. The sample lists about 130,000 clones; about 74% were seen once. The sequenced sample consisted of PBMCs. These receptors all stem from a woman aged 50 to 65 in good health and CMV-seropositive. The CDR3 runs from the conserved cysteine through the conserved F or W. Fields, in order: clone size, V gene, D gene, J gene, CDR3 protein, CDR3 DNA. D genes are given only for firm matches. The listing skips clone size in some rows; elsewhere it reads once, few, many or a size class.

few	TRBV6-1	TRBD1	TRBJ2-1	CASSPGGGYNEQFF	TGTGCCAGCAGTCCAGGGGGCGGATACAATGAGCAGTTCTTC
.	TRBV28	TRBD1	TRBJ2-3	CASSPIQGEGTDTQYF	TGTGCCAGCAGTCCGATACAGGGGGAGGGCACAGATACGCAGTATTTT
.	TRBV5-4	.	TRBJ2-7	CASSLGGGGIYEQYF	TGTGCCAGCAGCTTGGGTGGCGGGGGCATCTACGAGCAGTACTTC
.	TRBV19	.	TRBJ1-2	CASSMRQANANGYTF	TGTGCCAGTAGTATGAGACAGGCGAATGCCAATGGCTACACCTTC
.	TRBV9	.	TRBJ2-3	CASSGSGLHDTQYF	TGTGCCAGCAGCGGTAGCGGACTTCATGATACGCAGTATTTT
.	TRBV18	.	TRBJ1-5	CASNQGSNQPQHF	TGTGCCAGCAACCAGGGGAGCAATCAGCCCCAGCATTTT
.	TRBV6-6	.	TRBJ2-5	CASSVQGSGETQYF	TGTGCCAGCAGTGTTCAGGGATCTGGAGAGACCCAGTACTTC
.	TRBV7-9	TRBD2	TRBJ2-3	CASSIIAGGWGDTQYF	TGTGCCAGCAGCATTATAGCGGGGGGCTGGGGAGATACGCAGTATTTT
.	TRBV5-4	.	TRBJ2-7	CASSRNGQSIYEQYF	TGTGCCAGCAGCCGTAATGGACAGTCTATCTACGAGCAGTACTTC
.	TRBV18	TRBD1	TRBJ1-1	CASSPDRERSTEAFF	TGTGCCAGCTCACCGGACAGGGAACGGAGCACTGAAGCTTTCTTT
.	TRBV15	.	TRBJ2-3	CATSSGSMALTDTQYF	TGTGCCACCAGCAGCGGGTCGATGGCCCTCACAGATACGCAGTATTTT
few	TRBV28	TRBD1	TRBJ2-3	CASSSPGQGSDTQYF	TGTGCCAGCAGTTCGCCGGGACAGGGTTCAGATACGCAGTATTTT
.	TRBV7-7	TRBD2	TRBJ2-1	CASSLGLAEYNEQFF	TGTGCCAGCAGCCTCGGACTAGCGGAGTACAATGAGCAGTTCTTC
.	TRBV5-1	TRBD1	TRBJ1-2	CASSLGGTATNYGYTF	TGCGCCAGCAGCTTGGGAGGGACAGCTACTAACTATGGCTACACCTTC
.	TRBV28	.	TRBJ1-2	CASSSGGGWGTNYGYTF	TGTGCCAGCAGCTCCGGGGGGGGATGGGGCACTAACTATGGCTACACCTTC
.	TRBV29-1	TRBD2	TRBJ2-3	CSAVPGLVDTQYF	TGCAGCGCGGTCCCGGGACTAGTGGATACGCAGTATTTT
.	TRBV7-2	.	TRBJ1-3	CASSLGLGVNSGNTIYF	TGTGCCAGCAGTTTAGGTCTGGGAGTTAACTCTGGAAACACCATATATTTT
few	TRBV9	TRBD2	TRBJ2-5	CASSPTSGWGGTQYF	TGTGCCAGCAGCCCCACGAGCGGCTGGGGGGGGACCCAGTACTTC
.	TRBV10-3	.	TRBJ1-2	CAISSTGISYGYTF	TGTGCCATCAGTTCAACAGGGATTAGCTATGGCTACACCTTC
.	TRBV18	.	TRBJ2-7	CASSPGTTTYEQYF	TGTGCCAGCTCACCAGGGACAACCACCTACGAGCAGTACTTC
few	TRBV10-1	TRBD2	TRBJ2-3	CASSESASGGTDTQYF	TGCGCCAGCAGTGAGTCTGCTAGCGGGGGGACAGATACGCAGTATTTT
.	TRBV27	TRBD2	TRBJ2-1	CASSLPGTSQNEQFF	TGTGCCAGCAGTCTCCCCGGGACTAGTCAGAATGAGCAGTTCTTC
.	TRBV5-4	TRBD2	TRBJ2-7	CASREGSGDEQYF	TGTGCCAGCAGGGAGGGTAGCGGGGACGAGCAGTACTTC
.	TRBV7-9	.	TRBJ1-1	CASSPEMNTEAFF	TGTGCCAGCAGCCCAGAAATGAACACTGAAGCTTTCTTT
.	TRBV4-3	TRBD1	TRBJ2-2	CASSLNPGQSTGELFF	TGCGCCAGCAGCCTGAATCCGGGACAGTCCACCGGGGAGCTGTTTTTT
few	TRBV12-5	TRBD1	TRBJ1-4	CASAPTGPNEKLFF	TGTGCTAGTGCCCCGACAGGGCCTAATGAAAAACTGTTTTTT
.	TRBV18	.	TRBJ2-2	CASSPTGNTGELFF	TGTGCCAGCTCACCTACGGGGAACACCGGGGAGCTGTTTTTT
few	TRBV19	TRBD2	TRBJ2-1	CASSITPGGFNEQFF	TGTGCCAGTAGTATAACTCCCGGGGGGTTTAATGAGCAGTTCTTC
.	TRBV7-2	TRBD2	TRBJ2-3	CASSDAGLPGGTQYF	TGTGCCAGCAGCGATGCCGGCCTACCGGGGGGTACGCAGTATTTT
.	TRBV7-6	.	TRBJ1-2	CASSLRRVRTDIAVYGYTF	TGTGCCAGCAGCTTAAGGCGGGTCAGAACAGACATAGCTGTCTATGGCTACACCTTC
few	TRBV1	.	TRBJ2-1	CTSSHFMRAGGNEQFF	TGCACCAGCAGCCATTTCATGAGGGCCGGGGGTAATGAGCAGTTCTTC
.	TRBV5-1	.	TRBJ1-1	CASSETGNRAFF	TGCGCCAGCAGCGAGACCGGAAACAGAGCTTTCTTT
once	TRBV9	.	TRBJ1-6	CASSGSGVNSPLHF	TGTGCCAGCAGCGGTTCAGGGGTTAATTCACCCCTCCACTTT
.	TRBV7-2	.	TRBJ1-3	CASSPPQGRNTIYF	TGTGCCAGCAGCCCACCTCAGGGCAGAAACACCATATATTTT
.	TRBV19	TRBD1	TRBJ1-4	CASSGRQGSNEKLFF	TGTGCCAGTAGTGGAAGACAGGGATCCAATGAAAAACTGTTTTTT
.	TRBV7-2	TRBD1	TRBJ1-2	CASSLDRGNYGYTF	TGTGCCAGCAGCTTAGACAGGGGTAACTATGGCTACACCTTC
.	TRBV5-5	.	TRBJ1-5	CASSFDRPGGSNQPQHF	TGTGCCAGCAGCTTTGATAGGCCTGGCGGGAGCAATCAGCCCCAGCATTTT
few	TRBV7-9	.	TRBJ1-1	CASSSGELPHNTEAFF	TGTGCCAGCAGCTCGGGGGAACTGCCGCATAACACTGAAGCTTTCTTT
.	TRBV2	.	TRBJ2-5	CASSSQDGTQYF	TGTGCCAGCAGTTCACAGGATGGGACCCAGTACTTC
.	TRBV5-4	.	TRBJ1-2	CASSFPRNTHGYTF	TGTGCCAGCAGCTTCCCCAGGAACACCCATGGCTACACCTTC
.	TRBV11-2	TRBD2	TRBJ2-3	CASSSRLQRGAPDTQYF	TGTGCCAGCAGCTCCAGACTACAGCGGGGGGCGCCAGATACGCAGTATTTT
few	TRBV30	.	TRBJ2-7	CACQRATSYEQYF	TGTGCCTGTCAAAGAGCCACTTCCTACGAGCAGTACTTC
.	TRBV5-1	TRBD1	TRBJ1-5	CASSLSGGQSDQPQHF	TGCGCCAGCAGCTTGTCAGGGGGACAAAGTGATCAGCCCCAGCATTTT
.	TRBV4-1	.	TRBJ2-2	CASSPRDRNTGELFF	TGCGCCAGCAGCCCCCGCGACAGGAACACCGGGGAGCTGTTTTTT
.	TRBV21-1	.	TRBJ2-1	CASSSGPGEQFF	TGTGCCAGCAGCAGTGGTCCAGGGGAGCAGTTCTTC
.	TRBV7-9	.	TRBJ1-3	CASSFIPSGWNTIYF	TGTGCCAGCAGCTTTATTCCCTCGGGATGGAACACCATATATTTT
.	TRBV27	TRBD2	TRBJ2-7	CASTSPASGGRVQYF	TGTGCCAGCACCTCCCCGGCTAGCGGGGGGCGGGTGCAGTACTTC
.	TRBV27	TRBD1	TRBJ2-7	CASSLSGTGGYEQYF	TGTGCCAGCAGTTTATCCGGGACAGGGGGTTATGAGCAGTACTTC